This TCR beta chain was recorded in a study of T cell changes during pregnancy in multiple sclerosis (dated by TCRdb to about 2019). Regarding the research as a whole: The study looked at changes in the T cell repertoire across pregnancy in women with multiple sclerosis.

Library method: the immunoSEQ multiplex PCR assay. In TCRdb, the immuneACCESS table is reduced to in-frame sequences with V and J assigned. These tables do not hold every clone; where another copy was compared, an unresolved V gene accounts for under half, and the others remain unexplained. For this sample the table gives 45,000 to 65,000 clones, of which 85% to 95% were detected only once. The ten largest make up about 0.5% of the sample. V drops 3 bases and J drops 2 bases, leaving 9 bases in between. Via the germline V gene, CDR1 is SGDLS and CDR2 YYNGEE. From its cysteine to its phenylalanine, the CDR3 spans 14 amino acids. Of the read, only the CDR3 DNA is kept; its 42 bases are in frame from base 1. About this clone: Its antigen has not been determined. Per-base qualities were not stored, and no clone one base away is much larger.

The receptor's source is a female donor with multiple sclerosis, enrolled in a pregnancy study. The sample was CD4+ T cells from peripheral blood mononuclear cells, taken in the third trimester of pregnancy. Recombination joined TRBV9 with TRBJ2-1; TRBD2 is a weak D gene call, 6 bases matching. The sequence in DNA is TGTGCCAGCAGCGCCGGGACTGCCTACAATGAGCAGTTCTTC. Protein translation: CASSAGTAYNEQFF.